Detailed here is one T cell receptor beta chain. Its antigen is as yet unknown. The data derive from a study of T cells in tumors after PD-1 blockade. The wider study: Patients had no prior checkpoint blockade, systemic immunosuppressants, or anti-cancer therapy within 4 weeks. Blood samples averaged roughly 110,000 templates (range roughly 22,000-260,000) and 36,000 or so unique clonotypes. Treatment was either pembrolizumab 200 mg every 3 weeks or cemiplimab 350 mg every 2 weeks. Overall study results and limits: Some novel exhausted tumor clones appeared in pre-treatment blood, suggesting peripheral recruitment.

Data came from immunoSEQ multiplex PCR; TCRdb stores just in-frame clones and leaves some out. In the table there are 45,000 to 50,000 clones, roughly three quarters of which are singletons. This receptor was obtained from a human donor with advanced basal cell or squamous cell carcinoma (not recorded which). Source: PBMCs, taken before anti-PD-1 therapy.

The CDR3 coding sequence is TGTGCCACCTCCCCCCCGGGAGTGAGATACGAGTTCTTC. Its translation: CATSPPGVRYEFF. This chain links TRBV28 with TRBJ2-1, with D possibly being TRBD2 (6 bases). The V end lost 10 bases, the J end lost 14 bases, and 24 bases lay between the germline ends. Germline values: CDR1 MDHEN, CDR2 SYDVKM. The CDR3 spans 13 residues.